This passage covers 31 T cell receptor beta chains from one sample sequenced in a study of radiation and T cells in renal cell carcinoma. Sample treatment: treatment-naive control, cytoreductive nephrectomy. The protocol was immunoSEQ multiplex PCR, while the TCRdb copy is restricted to in-frame clones and leaves out a portion. Of just over 15,000 clones detected, 45% to 70% appear once; the ten largest clones hold roughly 11%. The specimen was tumor tissue, collected from a patient whose treatment was nephrectomy without radiotherapy. The receptors shown here come from a middle-aged man with renal cell carcinoma.

This chain joins TRBV5-5 and TRBJ2-2; 8 bases are a match to TRBD1. The CDR3 consists of 15 residues. Germline CDR1 reads SGHKS; CDR2 reads YYEKEE (reference sequence). The trim removed 5 bases at V and 4 bases at J, leaving 7 bases unmatched. CDR3 amino acids: CASRGGQGVTGELFF. The CDR3 DNA sequence: TGTGCCAGCAGGGGCGGACAGGGAGTCACCGGGGAGCTGTTTTTT.

The chain combines TRBV30 with TRBJ2-1; 10 positions match TRBD2. CDR3 length: 15 amino acids. The V gene end was trimmed by 0 bases and the J gene end by 4 bases; junction bases not matched to a gene: 3. Germline V gene lookup returns CDR1 GTSNPN and CDR2 SVGIG (reference sequence). The CDR3: CAWSVSGGAYNEQFF. The CDR3 DNA sequence: TGTGCCTGGAGTGTGAGCGGGGGGGCGTACAATGAGCAGTTCTTC. Filled out from reference TRBV30 and TRBJ2-1, the complete variable domain reads SQTIHQWPATLVQPVGSPLSLECTVEGTSNPNLYWYRQAAGRGLQLLFYSVGIGQISSEVPQNLSASRPQDRQFILSSKKLLLSDSGFYLCAWSVSGGAYNEQFFGPGTRLTVL.

This clone was counted only a few times. The rearrangement links TRBV29-1 to TRBJ1-1, with 10 bases that match TRBD1. This CDR3 region has 13 residues. Germline V CDR1 and CDR2: SQVTM, ANQGSEA. The V gene end was trimmed by 1 base and the J gene end by 4 bases; junction bases not matched to a gene: 0. CDR3: CSVEGTGGTEAFF. The CDR3 nucleotides read TGCAGCGTTGAAGGGACAGGGGGCACTGAAGCTTTCTTT.

The V call is TRBV4-2, the J call TRBJ2-2, with 7 bases fitting TRBD2. The CDR3 length is 18 residues. Germline values: CDR1 LGHNA, CDR2 YNFKEQ. Unmatched junction bases numbered 12, after V lost 1 base and J lost 4 bases. CDR3 protein: CASSQVGRGSGSTGELFF. CDR3 bases: TGTGCCAGCAGCCAAGTAGGGCGCGGGAGCGGGTCCACCGGGGAGCTGTTTTTT.

In its sample, this clone was seen a few times. V usage is TRBV5-6 and J usage is TRBJ2-7; TRBD1 aligns across 12 bases. Unmatched junction bases numbered 4, after V lost 2 bases and J lost 7 bases. CDR1 and CDR2 from the germline V gene are SGHDT and YYEEEE. The CDR3 runs to 14 residues. The CDR3 sequence is CASSFGTGGSEQYF. CDR3 bases: TGTGCCAGCAGCTTCGGGACAGGGGGCTCGGAGCAGTACTTC.

The chain joins TRBV5-5 to TRBJ2-7; D uncertain. CDR3 size: 14 residues. V shed 2 bases and J shed 7 bases, with 16 bases lying between them. Germline V gene data show CDR1 as SGHKS and CDR2 as YYEKEE (reference sequence). The CDR3 sequence: CASSFPSSAEEQYF. The CDR3 DNA follows: TGTGCCAGCAGCTTTCCAAGTTCCGCGGAGGAGCAGTACTTC.

The V and J genes are TRBV27 and TRBJ1-2; 7 nucleotides line up with TRBD1. Germline V lookup: CDR1 MNHEY, CDR2 SMNVEV (reference sequence). The ends lost 2 bases at V and 0 bases at J; junction bases unmatched: 15. The length of the CDR3 is 19 residues. The DNA of the CDR3 is TGTGCCAGCAGTTTACGTCGGAATATCCTCGGGACAGCTAACTATGGCTACACCTTC. It specifies CASSLRRNILGTANYGYTF.

This clone came up a few times. J is TRBJ2-1 and V is TRBV6-4, with D possibly matching TRBD2 (5 bases). The CDR3 covers 13 residues. CDR1 and CDR2 (germline): MRHNA, SNTAGT. V lost 3 bases to trimming and J lost 10 bases, with 13 bases between them. CDR3 sequence reads: CASSDETGYEQFF. Here the CDR3 DNA reads TGTGCCAGCAGTGATGAGACGGGGTACGAGCAGTTCTTC.

This rearrangement joins TRBV11-1 to TRBJ2-1, with 10 bases identical to TRBD2. Germline CDR1 SGHAT, CDR2 FQDESV (reference sequence). Trimming at V came to 3 bases and at J to 8 bases, leaving 7 bases not matched to a gene. The CDR3 is 15 residues long. CDR3 in amino acids: CASSFSGGAWDEQFF. CDR3 bases: TGTGCCAGCAGCTTCAGCGGGGGGGCCTGGGATGAGCAGTTCTTC.

This chain uses TRBV6-1 with TRBJ2-7, with 9 bases lining up with TRBD1. The CDR3 runs to 15 residues. Trimming at V came to 3 bases and at J to 2 bases, leaving 5 bases not matched to a gene. Per the germline V gene, CDR1 is MNHNS and CDR2 is SASEGT. The DNA for the CDR3 is TGTGCCAGCAGTGAGAGGACAGGGGAGGCCTACGAGCAGTACTTC. Translating it yields CASSERTGEAYEQYF.

This chain uses TRBV2 with TRBJ1-3; D unresolved. This CDR3 is built from 12 residues. The germline V and J ends were trimmed by 4 bases and 7 bases, with 8 bases remaining between them. The V gene's germline CDR1 is SNHLY and CDR2 FYNNEI. The DNA for the CDR3 is TGTGCCAGCAGTGGCGAGAGTAACACCATATATTTT. Translation: CASSGESNTIYF.

Ten or more counts support this clone. The J gene is TRBJ1-1, the V gene TRBV7-3; the D gene is possibly TRBD1 (5 bases). From germline, CDR1 is SGHTA and CDR2 FQGTGA. V was clipped by 4 bases and J by 0 bases, with 9 bases between them. This CDR3 comprises 14 residues. In nucleotides, the CDR3 is TGTGCCAGCAGCTACGGGGGGATGAACACTGAAGCTTTCTTT. It translates to CASSYGGMNTEAFF.

This clone showed up just a few times. The rearrangement uses TRBV15 and TRBJ2-7, with 9 bases identical to TRBD1. This CDR3 spans 15 amino acids. CDR1 is LNHNV and CDR2 is YYDKDF in the germline V gene (reference sequence). The V and J ends lost 5 bases and 5 bases, in that order; junction bases with no gene match: 10. The chain's CDR3 is CATSDRDRVWDEQYF. The CDR3 nucleotides are TGTGCCACCAGCGACCGGGACAGGGTTTGGGACGAGCAGTACTTC.

The J gene is TRBJ2-7, the V gene TRBV19, with TRBD1 as a possible D gene (6 bases). V shed 7 bases and J shed 4 bases, with 17 bases lying between them. Germline CDR1 reads LNHDA; CDR2 reads SQIVND (reference sequence). The CDR3 is made up of 14 amino acids. The CDR3 protein is CASNPGQTQYEQYF. The CDR3 DNA reads as TGTGCCAGTAACCCAGGACAGACGCAATACGAGCAGTACTTC. Filled out from reference TRBV19 and TRBJ2-7, the complete variable domain reads DGGITQSPKYLFRKEGQNVTLSCEQNLNHDAMYWYRQDPGQGLRLIYYSQIVNDFQKGDIAEGYSVSREKKESFPLTVTSAQKNPTAFYLCASNPGQTQYEQYFGPGTRLTVT.

This clone was detected only once. The V gene is TRBV4-2, the J gene TRBJ1-2; a weak D match, TRBD1 (5 bases). Trimming took off 0 bases at V and 8 bases at J, with 13 bases between the two ends. The V gene's germline CDR1 is LGHNA and CDR2 YNFKEQ. This CDR3 has 14 amino acids. For the CDR3, the DNA is TGTGCCAGCAGCCAAGATAGGCCAGGGCAGGGCTACACCTTC. Translated, it gives CASSQDRPGQGYTF.

The rearrangement joins TRBV6-1 to TRBJ2-1, with D tentatively TRBD1 (5 bases). V was shortened by 2 bases and J by 10 bases, with 12 bases between the two germline ends. The CDR3 extends over 13 amino acids. The germline gives CDR1 MNHNS, CDR2 SASEGT. Here the CDR3 reads CASSEWGPGEQFF. The CDR3 DNA reads TGTGCCAGCAGTGAATGGGGCCCGGGCGAGCAGTTCTTC.

In this sample, this clone turned up a few times. The rearrangement joins TRBV15 to TRBJ2-3; 7 bases are shared with TRBD1. The J segment lost 2 bases and the V segment lost 5 bases, leaving 7 bases of the junction unmatched. The length of the CDR3 is 15 residues. Germline-derived CDR1 and CDR2 are LNHNV and YYDKDF (reference sequence). CDR3: CATSVRQGSTDTQYF. The CDR3 nucleotides are TGTGCCACCAGCGTCAGACAGGGATCCACAGATACGCAGTATTTT. Using reference TRBV15 and TRBJ2-3 for the parts outside the CDR3, the full variable domain is DAMVIQNPRYQVTQFGKPVTLSCSQTLNHNVMYWYQQKSSQAPKLLFHYYDKDFNNEADTPDNFQSRRPNTSFCFLDIRSPGLGDTAMYLCATSVRQGSTDTQYFGPGTRLTVL.

By share, this clone ranks as medium-sized. The chain recombines TRBV7-2 with TRBJ1-4; D unclear. Germline lookup yields CDR1 SGHTA and CDR2 FQGNSA. The CDR3 consists of 14 residues. V was pared by 1 base and J by 4 bases, with 7 bases between. In DNA, the CDR3 is TGTGCCAGCAGCTTAGACAGTTTTAATGAAAAACTGTTTTTT. Protein product: CASSLDSFNEKLFF.

The chain links TRBV6-4 to TRBJ2-3; D is possibly TRBD2 (5 bases). CDR1 and CDR2 (germline): MRHNA, SNTAGT. Trimming took off 3 bases at V and 2 bases at J, with 6 bases between the two ends. This CDR3 contains 13 residues. CDR3 residues: CASSEEDTDTQYF. In DNA form, the CDR3 reads TGTGCCAGCAGTGAGGAGGACACAGATACGCAGTATTTT.

The gene calls are TRBV13 and TRBJ2-3; D not resolved. CDR3 length: 11 amino acids. The V and J ends lost 5 bases and 2 bases respectively, with 2 bases between them. The germline V gene has CDR1 PRHDT and CDR2 FYEKMQ (reference sequence). In DNA form, the CDR3 reads TGTGCCAGCAGCAACACAGATACGCAGTATTTT. It translates to CASSNTDTQYF.

This chain joins TRBV7-2 and TRBJ2-7; 7 nucleotides line up with TRBD2. This CDR3 region has 15 residues. Germline V CDR1 and CDR2: SGHTA, FQGNSA. V lost 4 bases and J lost 0; bases outside the gene matches: 6. CDR3 residues: CASSSRGSFSYEQYF. The CDR3 nucleotides are TGTGCCAGCAGCTCGCGCGGGAGTTTCTCCTACGAGCAGTACTTC.

V is TRBV6-1 and J is TRBJ1-1, with D perhaps TRBD1 (5 bases). V shed 2 bases and J shed 2 bases, with 9 bases lying between them. Germline values: CDR1 MNHNS, CDR2 SASEGT. CDR3 length equals 14 residues. The DNA for the CDR3 is TGTGCCAGCAGTGAATTGGGGGGAAACACTGAAGCTTTCTTT. This codes for CASSELGGNTEAFF.

This clone qualifies as medium-sized. V and J are TRBV6-5 and TRBJ2-1; a weak D match, TRBD2 (6 bases). The germline CDR1 and CDR2 sequences are MNHEY and SVGAGI. V shed 6 bases and J shed 7 bases, with 10 bases lying between them. This CDR3 is built from 12 residues. CDR3: CASSKLANEQFF. The CDR3 coding sequence is TGTGCCAGCAGCAAACTAGCAAATGAGCAGTTCTTC.

The chain combines TRBV11-2 with TRBJ2-7; possible D gene TRBD2, 5 bases. The CDR3 is 16 residues long. V was clipped by 5 bases and J by 0 bases, with 17 bases between them. CDR1 and CDR2 from the germline V gene are SGHAT and FQNNGV. The CDR3 region has the DNA TGTGCCAGCAGCCCCGACCGTCAAACTAGCTCCTACGAGCAGTACTTC. Its translation is CASSPDRQTSSYEQYF.

As for this clone: One end of the junction fails to match germline, which may point to a read error. The rearrangement links TRBV7-8 to TRBJ1-6; 7 positions agree with TRBD1. There are 13 residues in the CDR3. Germline lookup yields CDR1 SGHVS and CDR2 FQNEAQ. The CDR3 coding sequence is TGTTCCAGTCGGGGGGACAGCTATTCACCCCTCCACTTT. Translating it yields CSSRGDSYSPLHF.

This chain uses TRBV18 with TRBJ2-7; D might be TRBD1 (6 bases). V dropped 1 base and J dropped 3 bases, with 16 bases sitting between them. CDR3 length equals 16 residues. Looked up from germline, CDR1 is KGHSH and CDR2 is LQKENI. CDR3 in amino acids: CASSPLTGPSVYEQYF. As DNA, the CDR3 is TGTGCCAGCTCACCACTAACAGGGCCCTCTGTCTACGAGCAGTACTTC.

This clone was counted once. A much larger clone sits a single nucleotide away, making a read error possible. The genes are TRBV27 and TRBJ1-5; TRBD1 aligns across 7 bases. The CDR3 has 14 residues. In germline, CDR1 is MNHEY, CDR2 SMNVEV (reference sequence). V shed 6 bases, J shed 9 bases, and the junction held 11 bases outside the gene matches. The CDR3 DNA reads TGTGCCAGCAGCCAAGATCAGGGGGAACCGCCCCAGCATTTT. It is translated as CASSQDQGEPPQHF.

This clone was seen a single time. The chain employs TRBV19 and TRBJ1-1, with TRBD1 as a possible D gene (5 bases). The V end lost 3 bases, the J end lost 0 bases, and 11 bases lay between the germline ends. Looked up from germline, CDR1 is LNHDA and CDR2 is SQIVND (reference sequence). There are 15 residues in the CDR3. The CDR3 loop reads CASSIFPGLNTEAFF. The CDR3 nucleotides read TGTGCCAGTAGTATCTTCCCAGGGTTGAACACTGAAGCTTTCTTT.

This clone was seen a handful of times. The rearrangement joins TRBV5-1 to TRBJ2-2; 7 nucleotides match TRBD1. The length of the CDR3 is 16 residues. With V trimmed by 3 bases and J by 7 bases, 12 bases remained unmatched. CDR1 is SGHRS and CDR2 is YFSETQ in the germline V gene. CDR3 coding DNA: TGCGCCAGCAGCTCCACAGGGGCCAGTTTGAACGGGGAGCTGTTTTTT. This translates into CASSSTGASLNGELFF. The variable domain in full, with the rest retrieved from reference TRBV5-1 and TRBJ2-2, is KAGVTQTPRYLIKTRGQQVTLSCSPISGHRSVSWYQQTPGQGLQFLFEYFSETQRNKGNFPGRFSGRQFSNSRSEMNVSTLELGDSALYLCASSSTGASLNGELFFGEGSRLTVL.

The chain couples TRBV11-3 to TRBJ2-7; 9 bases align to TRBD2. The CDR3 sequence is 15 residues long. Germline CDR1 and CDR2: SGHNT and YENEEA. J lost 3 bases, V lost 0 bases, and 3 bases had no gene match. CDR3 residues: CASSLDSSGNYEQYF. The CDR3 bases are TGTGCCAGCAGCTTAGATTCTAGCGGGAACTACGAGCAGTACTTC.

J is TRBJ2-1 and V is TRBV9; TRBD2 is a possible D gene (5 bases). The germline V gene has CDR1 SGDLS and CDR2 YYNGEE. The CDR3 loop spans 15 amino acids. Between the trimmed V and J ends, which lost 0 bases and 2 bases, there was a span of 9 bases. The CDR3 nucleotides read TGTGCCAGCAGCGTAGGGGGAGAACCCTACAATGAGCAGTTCTTC. It codes for CASSVGGEPYNEQFF.